The 22 T cell receptor beta chains in this list originate from one sample, sequenced in a study of CD8 T cells in ankylosing spondylitis. TCRdb re-derived calls from the 5' RACE reads in MiXCR, one entry per CDR3 protein. The sample lists approximately 200,000 distinct CDR3 sequences; about an eighth were seen once. The sample was blood, either unsorted or a sorted T cell fraction (not recorded which). The receptors stem from a female donor with ankylosing spondylitis or in good health (not recorded which).

This clonotype was observed at least ten times. Here the CDR3 DNA reads TGTGCCACCAGTGACTCTACTCGGGAGACCCAGTACTTC. This encodes CATSDSTRETQYF. The rearrangement links TRBV24-1 to TRBJ2-5; D remains ambiguous. CDR1 and CDR2 (germline): KGHDR, SFDVKD. This CDR3 is 13 amino acids long. The V end lost 4 bases, the J end lost 5 bases, and 10 bases lay between the germline ends.

This clonotype showed up many times. This chain links TRBV24-1 with TRBJ2-2; 10 bases agree with TRBD1. V dropped 4 bases and J dropped 5; count of bases not matched to a gene: 6. The V gene's germline CDR1 is KGHDR and CDR2 SFDVKD. The CDR3 has 16 residues. The CDR3 region has the DNA TGTGCCACCAGTGACACCGGGACAGGGGTAACCGGGGAGCTGTTTTTT. It encodes CATSDTGTGVTGELFF.

The chain couples TRBV14 to TRBJ2-7, with 11 bases fitting TRBD1. The CDR3 is 16 residues long. Germline assignment: CDR1 SGHDN and CDR2 FVKESK. V gave up 2 bases and J gave up 3 bases; unmatched junction bases: 6. CDR3 DNA sequence: TGTGCCAGCAGCCAATCCCTCGGGACAGGGGGCTACGAGCAGTACTTC. This sequence encodes CASSQSLGTGGYEQYF.

This clonotype was observed many times. This sequence joins TRBV5-5 and TRBJ2-1; 7 positions agree with TRBD2. This CDR3 spans 16 amino acids. The germline CDR1 and CDR2 sequences are SGHKS and YYEKEE (reference sequence). V dropped 4 bases and J dropped 2; count of bases not matched to a gene: 9. The CDR3 region is CASSGEASGTYNEQFF. The CDR3 DNA sequence: TGTGCCAGCAGCGGGGAAGCTAGCGGTACCTACAATGAGCAGTTCTTC.

This clonotype was observed many times. The V and J genes are TRBV6-4 and TRBJ1-5, with no clear D. The germline V gene encodes CDR1 MRHNA and CDR2 SNTAGT. There are 13 residues in the CDR3. V dropped 3 bases and J dropped 4 bases, with 7 bases sitting between them. This CDR3 is CASSDNGNQPQHF. The CDR3 region has the DNA TGTGCCAGCAGTGATAACGGTAATCAGCCCCAGCATTTT.

V gene TRBV7-6 combines with J gene TRBJ2-5; either TRBD1 or TRBD2 may fit D (6 bases each). This CDR3 is built from 16 residues. Trimming stripped 9 bases from V and 2 bases from J, with 22 bases between. From germline, CDR1 is SGHVS and CDR2 FNYEAQ. CDR3 protein: CASEGDFSGAQETQYF. CDR3 sequence (DNA): TGTGCCAGTGAGGGGGATTTTAGCGGCGCGCAAGAGACCCAGTACTTC. The whole variable domain, remainder taken from reference TRBV7-6 and TRBJ2-5, is GAGVSQSPRYKVTKRGQDVALRCDPISGHVSLYWYRQALGQGPEFLTYFNYEAQQDKSGLPNDRFSAERPEGSISTLTIQRTEQRDSAMYRCASEGDFSGAQETQYFGPGTRLLVL.

This clonotype was detected many times. The chain has TRBV7-2 and TRBJ2-3; 10 bases match TRBD2. The CDR3 contains 18 residues. Germline V gene sequence: CDR1 SGHTA, CDR2 FQGNSA. Trimming cost V 0 bases and J 0 bases; bases outside gene matches: 6. In DNA form, the CDR3 reads TGTGCCAGCAGCTTAGCTTTGAGAGCGGGAGGGAGCACAGATACGCAGTATTTT. Translated: CASSLALRAGGSTDTQYF. Full variable domain (remainder filled in from reference TRBV7-2 and TRBJ2-3): GAGVSQSPSNKVTEKGKDVELRCDPISGHTALYWYRQSLGQGLEFLIYFQGNSAPDKSGLPSDRFSAERTGGSVSTLTIQRTQQEDSAVYLCASSLALRAGGSTDTQYFGPGTRLTVL.

This clonotype was observed a few times. The CDR3 protein is CAWSLLPRGQPQHF. Written as DNA, the CDR3 is TGTGCCTGGAGTTTACTTCCGAGGGGACAGCCCCAGCATTTT. This chain uses TRBV30 with TRBJ1-5; D is possibly TRBD1 (5 bases). The CDR3 extends over 14 amino acids. The V gene lost 2 bases and the J gene lost 7 bases, with 15 bases spanning the gap. Germline V lookup: CDR1 GTSNPN, CDR2 SVGIG (reference sequence).

This clonotype was seen ten or more times. V and J are TRBV9 and TRBJ2-2; D not resolved. This CDR3 has 13 residues. CDR1 and CDR2 from the germline V gene are SGDLS and YYNGEE. V lost 4 bases and J lost 5, with 9 bases in between. CDR3 nucleotide sequence: TGTGCCAGCAGCCTCAAGGAGACCGGGGAGCTGTTTTTT. Its protein is CASSLKETGELFF.

This clonotype was observed at least ten times. This chain uses TRBV25-1 with TRBJ1-2; no reliable D call. The CDR3 is 14 residues long. The germline V gene encodes CDR1 MGHDK and CDR2 SYGVNS. Deletions cut 1 base from V and 8 bases from J, with 14 bases between. CDR3 in DNA: TGTGCCAGCAGTGAATGGCGGTGGTGGGTCGGCTACACCTTC. This translates into CASSEWRWWVGYTF.

Of note for this clonotype: This may be a read error, as it is one base from a much larger clone. This chain links TRBV5-1 with TRBJ2-3, with D possibly being TRBD2 (7 bases). CDR3 length equals 15 residues. V lost 4 bases and J lost 7, with 19 bases in between. Germline values: CDR1 SGHRS, CDR2 YFSETQ. CDR3 nucleotide sequence: TGCGCCAGCAGCGGACAAGGGGGAGGGCTGAATACGCAGTATTTT. As protein: CASSGQGGGLNTQYF. The whole variable domain, remainder taken from reference TRBV5-1 and TRBJ2-3, is KAGVTQTPRYLIKTRGQQVTLSCSPISGHRSVSWYQQTPGQGLQFLFEYFSETQRNKGNFPGRFSGRQFSNSRSEMNVSTLELGDSALYLCASSGQGGGLNTQYFGPGTRLTVL.

The V call is TRBV18, the J call TRBJ1-1; no reliable D call. The CDR3 extends over 15 amino acids. Germline-derived CDR1 and CDR2 are KGHSH and LQKENI. Between the trimmed V and J ends, which lost 4 bases and 0 bases, there was a span of 12 bases. CDR3 in DNA: TGTGCCAGCTCACTCCAGGAAGCGTTGAACACTGAAGCTTTCTTT. This encodes CASSLQEALNTEAFF.

In DNA form, the CDR3 reads TGCGCCAGCAGCCAAGAGAAAGGACTAGCGGAAACTAATGAGCAGTTCTTC. This sequence encodes CASSQEKGLAETNEQFF. The V gene is TRBV4-3, the J gene TRBJ2-1, with 10 bases matching TRBD2. Germline V CDR1 and CDR2: LGHNA, YSLEER. The V and J ends lost 0 bases and 7 bases, in that order; junction bases with no gene match: 9. CDR3 length: 17 amino acids.

This sequence joins TRBV15 and TRBJ2-1, with D possibly TRBD2 on 6 matching bases. The V end lost 2 bases, the J end lost 7 bases, and 24 bases lay between the germline ends. The CDR3 runs to 18 residues. The germline V gene has CDR1 LNHNV and CDR2 YYDKDF (reference sequence). CDR3 amino acids: CATSRSVRLVGGWNEQFF. CDR3 nucleotide sequence: TGTGCCACCAGCAGATCCGTGAGACTAGTGGGAGGTTGGAATGAGCAGTTCTTC.

The chain combines TRBV6-5 with TRBJ2-1; tentatively, D is TRBD1 or TRBD2 (5 bases each). The V gene's germline CDR1 is MNHEY and CDR2 SVGAGI. The CDR3 runs to 16 residues. Trimming pared 2 bases from V and 4 bases from J, leaving 15 bases between. CDR3 amino acids: CASSYAGSAVYNEQFF. The CDR3 coding sequence is TGTGCCAGCAGTTACGCAGGGAGCGCGGTATACAATGAGCAGTTCTTC.

On this clonotype itself: A single base separates this from a much larger clone, so it may be a read error. The chain employs TRBV20-1 and TRBJ2-1; D gene unclear. Germline V gene lookup returns CDR1 DFQATT and CDR2 SNEGSKA (reference sequence). The length of the CDR3 is 14 residues. CDR3 residues: CSAREPPRNNELFF. CDR3 nucleotides: TGCAGTGCTAGAGAGCCTCCGCGGAACAATGAGCTGTTCTTC.

This clonotype was seen many times. CDR3 protein: CASRNPRQGALYHPYF. The CDR3 DNA follows: TGTGCCAGCAGGAACCCGAGACAGGGGGCTTTATATCACCCGTACTTC. The chain is built from TRBV6-1 and TRBJ2-7, with 10 bases lining up with TRBD1. Per the germline V gene, CDR1 is MNHNS and CDR2 is SASEGT. Trimming at V came to 6 bases and at J to 12 bases, leaving 20 bases not matched to a gene. The CDR3 runs 16 residues.

The V call is TRBV7-9, the J call TRBJ2-5; D is unclear. Trimming stripped 5 bases from V and 1 base from J, with 5 bases between. Germline CDR1 and CDR2: SEHNR and FQNEAQ (reference sequence). The CDR3 extends over 12 amino acids. The CDR3 nucleotides are TGTGCCAGCAGCCTCCTCCAAGAGACCCAGTACTTC. Translated, it gives CASSLLQETQYF.

In its sample, this clonotype was seen many times. The V and J genes are TRBV3-1 and TRBJ1-2; TRBD1 might be the D (5 bases). V lost 3 bases to trimming and J lost 2 bases, with 10 bases between them. CDR1 and CDR2 from the germline V gene are LGHDT and YNNKEL (reference sequence). This CDR3 comprises 14 residues. This CDR3 is CASSHNTGNYGYTF. The CDR3 DNA reads as TGTGCCAGCAGCCATAATACAGGAAACTATGGCTACACCTTC.

Ten or more counts support this clonotype. The chain's CDR3 is CSARDLGSYEQYF. The CDR3 DNA sequence: TGCAGTGCTAGAGATCTGGGCTCCTACGAGCAGTACTTC. The rearrangement joins TRBV20-1 to TRBJ2-7; no clear D gene. This CDR3 has 13 residues. Germline V gives CDR1 DFQATT, CDR2 SNEGSKA (reference sequence). V was trimmed by 0 bases and J by 0 bases, leaving 6 bases between them.

The chain joins TRBV7-8 to TRBJ2-6; D possibly corresponds to TRBD1 (5 bases). Germline loops: CDR1 SGHVS, CDR2 FQNEAQ. Deletions cut 4 bases from V and 4 bases from J, with 11 bases between. The CDR3 has 15 amino acids. DNA of the CDR3: TGTGCCAGCAGCTCGACAGACTGGGGGGCCAACGTCCTGACTTTC. Protein: CASSSTDWGANVLTF.

A note on this clonotype: A much larger clone lies a single base off, so this may be a read error. This rearrangement joins TRBV9 to TRBJ1-1; TRBD1 matches at 8 bases. Germline trimming cut 3 bases from V and 6 bases from J; bases unmatched to any gene: 7. The CDR3 sequence is 14 residues long. In germline, CDR1 is SGDLS, CDR2 YYNGEE. CDR3 DNA sequence: TGTGCCAGCAGCGCTAGACAGGGGAGGTCTGAAGCTTTCTTT. Translated, it gives CASSARQGRSEAFF.